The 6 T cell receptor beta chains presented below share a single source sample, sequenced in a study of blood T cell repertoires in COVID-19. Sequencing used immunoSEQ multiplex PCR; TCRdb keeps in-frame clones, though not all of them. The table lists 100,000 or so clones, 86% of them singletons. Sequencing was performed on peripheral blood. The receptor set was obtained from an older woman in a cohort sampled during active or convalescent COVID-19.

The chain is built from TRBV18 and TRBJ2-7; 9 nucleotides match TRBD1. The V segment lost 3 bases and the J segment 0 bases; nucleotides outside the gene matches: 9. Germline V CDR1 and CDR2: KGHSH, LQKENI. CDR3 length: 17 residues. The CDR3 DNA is TGTGCCAGCTCACCCCTTCTACCGGGACAGGGCTCCTACGAGCAGTACTTC. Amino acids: CASSPLLPGQGSYEQYF.

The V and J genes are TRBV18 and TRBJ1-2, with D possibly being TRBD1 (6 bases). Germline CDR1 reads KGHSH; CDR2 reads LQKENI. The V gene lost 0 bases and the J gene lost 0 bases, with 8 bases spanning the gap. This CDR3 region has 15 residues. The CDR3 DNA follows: TGTGCCAGCTCACCACCACAGGGCCCTAACTATGGCTACACCTTC. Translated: CASSPPQGPNYGYTF.

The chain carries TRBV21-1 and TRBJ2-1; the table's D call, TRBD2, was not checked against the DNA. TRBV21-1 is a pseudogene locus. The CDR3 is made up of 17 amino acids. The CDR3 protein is CASSKTPAGEASNEQFF. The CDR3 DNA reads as TGTGCCAGCAGCAAAACCCCCGCGGGGGAGGCATCCAATGAGCAGTTCTTC.

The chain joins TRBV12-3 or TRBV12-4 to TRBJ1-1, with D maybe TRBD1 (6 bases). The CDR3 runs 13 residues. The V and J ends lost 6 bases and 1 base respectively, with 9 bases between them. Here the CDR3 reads CASSQGGNTEAFF. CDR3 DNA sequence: TGTGCCAGCAGCCAAGGGGGGAACACTGAAGCTTTCTTT.

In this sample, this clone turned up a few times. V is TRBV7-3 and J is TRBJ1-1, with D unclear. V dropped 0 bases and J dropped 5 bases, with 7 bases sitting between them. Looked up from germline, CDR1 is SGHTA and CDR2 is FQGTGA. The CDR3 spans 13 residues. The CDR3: CASSLTGRTEAFF. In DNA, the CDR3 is TGTGCCAGCAGCTTAACGGGCCGGACTGAAGCTTTCTTT.

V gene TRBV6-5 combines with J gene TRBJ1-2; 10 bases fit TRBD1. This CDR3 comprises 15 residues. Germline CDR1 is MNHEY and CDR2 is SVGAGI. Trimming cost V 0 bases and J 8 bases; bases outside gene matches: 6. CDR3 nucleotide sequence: TGTGCCAGCAGTTACTCGGACAGGGGGTTGAGGGGCTACACCTTC. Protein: CASSYSDRGLRGYTF.